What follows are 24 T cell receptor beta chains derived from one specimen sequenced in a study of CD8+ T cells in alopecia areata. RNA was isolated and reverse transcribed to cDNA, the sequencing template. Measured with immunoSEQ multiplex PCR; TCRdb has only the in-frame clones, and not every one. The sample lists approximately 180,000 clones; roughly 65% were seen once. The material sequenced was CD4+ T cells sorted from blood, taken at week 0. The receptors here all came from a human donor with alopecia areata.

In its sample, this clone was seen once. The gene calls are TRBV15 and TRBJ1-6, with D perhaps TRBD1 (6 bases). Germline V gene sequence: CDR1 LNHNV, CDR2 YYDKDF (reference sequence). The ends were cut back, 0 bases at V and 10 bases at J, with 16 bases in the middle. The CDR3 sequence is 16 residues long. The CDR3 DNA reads TGTGCCACCAGCAGAGATCGGGCAGGGCAGGGGTCACCCCTCCACTTT. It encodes CATSRDRAGQGSPLHF.

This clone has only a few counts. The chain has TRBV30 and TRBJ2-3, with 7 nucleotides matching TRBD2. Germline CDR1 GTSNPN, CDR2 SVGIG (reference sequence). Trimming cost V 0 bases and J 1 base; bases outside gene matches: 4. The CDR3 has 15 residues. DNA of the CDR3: TGTGCCTGGAGTGTAATTCGGGGGGGCACAGATACGCAGTATTTT. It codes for CAWSVIRGGTDTQYF.

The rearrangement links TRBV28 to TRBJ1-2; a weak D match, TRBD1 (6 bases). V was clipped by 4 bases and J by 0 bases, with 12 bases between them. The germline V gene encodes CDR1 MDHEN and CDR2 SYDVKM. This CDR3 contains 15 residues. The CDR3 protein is CASSSTGTTNYGYTF. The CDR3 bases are TGTGCCAGCAGTTCAACAGGGACCACTAACTATGGCTACACCTTC.

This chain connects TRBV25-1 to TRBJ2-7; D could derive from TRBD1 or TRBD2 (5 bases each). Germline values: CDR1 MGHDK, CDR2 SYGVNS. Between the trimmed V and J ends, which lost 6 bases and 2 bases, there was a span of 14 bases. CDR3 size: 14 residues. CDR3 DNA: TGTGCCAGCAGAGGGACGGGATCCCCCTACGAGCAGTACTTC. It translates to CASRGTGSPYEQYF.

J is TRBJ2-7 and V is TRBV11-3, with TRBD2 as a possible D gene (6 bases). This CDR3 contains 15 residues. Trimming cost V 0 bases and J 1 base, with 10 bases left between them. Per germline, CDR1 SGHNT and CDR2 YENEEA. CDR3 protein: CASSLDGSGSYEQYF. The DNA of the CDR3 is TGTGCCAGCAGCTTAGATGGTAGCGGATCCTACGAGCAGTACTTC.

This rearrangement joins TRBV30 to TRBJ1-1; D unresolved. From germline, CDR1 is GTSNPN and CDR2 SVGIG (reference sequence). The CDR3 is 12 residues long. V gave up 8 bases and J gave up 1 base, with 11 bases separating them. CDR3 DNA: TGTGCCGTGGTCACCGCGAACACTGAAGCTTTCTTT. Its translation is CAVVTANTEAFF.

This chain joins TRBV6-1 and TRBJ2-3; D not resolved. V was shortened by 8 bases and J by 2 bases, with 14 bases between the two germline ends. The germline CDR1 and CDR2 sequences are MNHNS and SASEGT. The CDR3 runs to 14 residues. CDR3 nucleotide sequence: TGTGCCAGCGGCGGCGGAGCACACACAGATACGCAGTATTTT. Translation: CASGGGAHTDTQYF.

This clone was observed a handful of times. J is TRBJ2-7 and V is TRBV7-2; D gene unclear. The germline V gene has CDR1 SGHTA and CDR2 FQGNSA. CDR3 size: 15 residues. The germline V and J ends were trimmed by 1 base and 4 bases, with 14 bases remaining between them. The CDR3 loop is CASSLGVGLQYEQYF. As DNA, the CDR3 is TGTGCCAGCAGCTTAGGGGTAGGCCTTCAATACGAGCAGTACTTC.

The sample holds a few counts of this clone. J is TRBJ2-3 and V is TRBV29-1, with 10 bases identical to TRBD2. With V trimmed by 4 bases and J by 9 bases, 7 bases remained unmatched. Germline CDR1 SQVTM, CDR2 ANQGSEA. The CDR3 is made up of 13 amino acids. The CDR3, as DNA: TGCAGCGTTGCTAGCGGGGGAACCTCAACGCAGTATTTT. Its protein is CSVASGGTSTQYF.

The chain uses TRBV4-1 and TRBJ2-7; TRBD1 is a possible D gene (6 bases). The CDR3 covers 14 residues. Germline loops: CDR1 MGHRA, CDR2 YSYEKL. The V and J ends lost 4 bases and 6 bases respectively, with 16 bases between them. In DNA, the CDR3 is TGCGCCAGCAGCCCCAGGGGTCACTCGGGCGAGCAGTACTTC. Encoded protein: CASSPRGHSGEQYF.

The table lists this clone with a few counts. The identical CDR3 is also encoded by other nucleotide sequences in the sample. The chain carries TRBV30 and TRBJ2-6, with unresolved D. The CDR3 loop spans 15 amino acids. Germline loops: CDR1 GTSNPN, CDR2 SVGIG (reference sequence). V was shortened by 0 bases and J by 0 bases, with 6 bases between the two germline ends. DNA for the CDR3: TGTGCCTGGAGTGTACGGAGCTCTGGGGCCAACGTCCTGACTTTC. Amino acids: CAWSVRSSGANVLTF.

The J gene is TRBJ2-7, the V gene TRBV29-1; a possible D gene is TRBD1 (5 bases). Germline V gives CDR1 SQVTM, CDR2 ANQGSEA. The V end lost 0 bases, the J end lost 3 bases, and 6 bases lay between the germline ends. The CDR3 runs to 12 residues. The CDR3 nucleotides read TGCAGCGTTGAAGAACAGGACTACGAGCAGTACTTC. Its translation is CSVEEQDYEQYF.

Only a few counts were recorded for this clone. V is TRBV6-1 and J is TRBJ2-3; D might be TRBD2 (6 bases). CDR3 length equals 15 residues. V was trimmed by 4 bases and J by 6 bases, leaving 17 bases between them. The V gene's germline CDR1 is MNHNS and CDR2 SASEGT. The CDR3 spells CASSAGTHGVDTQYF. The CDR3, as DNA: TGTGCCAGCAGTGCCGGGACTCATGGGGTCGATACGCAGTATTTT.

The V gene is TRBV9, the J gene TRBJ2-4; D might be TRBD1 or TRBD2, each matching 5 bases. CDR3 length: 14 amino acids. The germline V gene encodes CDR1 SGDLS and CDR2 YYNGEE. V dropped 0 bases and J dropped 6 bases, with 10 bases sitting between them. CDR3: CASSVEVGGNIQYF. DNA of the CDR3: TGTGCCAGCAGCGTAGAGGTTGGGGGAAACATTCAGTACTTC. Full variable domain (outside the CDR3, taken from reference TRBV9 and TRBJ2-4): DSGVTQTPKHLITATGQRVTLRCSPRSGDLSVYWYQQSLDQGLQFLIQYYNGEERAKGNILERFSAQQFPDLHSELNLSSLELGDSALYFCASSVEVGGNIQYFGAGTRLSVL.

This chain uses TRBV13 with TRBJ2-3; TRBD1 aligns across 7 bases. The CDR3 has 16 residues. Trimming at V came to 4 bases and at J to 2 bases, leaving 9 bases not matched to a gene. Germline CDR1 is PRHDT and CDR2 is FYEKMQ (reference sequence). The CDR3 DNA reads TGTGCCAGCAGCTCCCGGAGAGGGGGCTTCACAGATACGCAGTATTTT. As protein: CASSSRRGGFTDTQYF.

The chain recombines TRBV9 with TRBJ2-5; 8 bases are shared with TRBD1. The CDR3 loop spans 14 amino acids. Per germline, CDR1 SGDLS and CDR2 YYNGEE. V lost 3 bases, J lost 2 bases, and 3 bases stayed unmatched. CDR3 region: CASSAGQGQETQYF. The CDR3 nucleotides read TGTGCCAGCAGCGCCGGACAGGGACAAGAGACCCAGTACTTC.

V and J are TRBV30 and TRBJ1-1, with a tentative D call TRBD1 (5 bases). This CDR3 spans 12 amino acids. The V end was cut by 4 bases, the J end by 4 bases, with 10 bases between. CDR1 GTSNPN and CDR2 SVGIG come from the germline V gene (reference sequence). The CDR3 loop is CAWNVGGTEAFF. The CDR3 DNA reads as TGTGCCTGGAACGTTGGGGGCACTGAAGCTTTCTTT.

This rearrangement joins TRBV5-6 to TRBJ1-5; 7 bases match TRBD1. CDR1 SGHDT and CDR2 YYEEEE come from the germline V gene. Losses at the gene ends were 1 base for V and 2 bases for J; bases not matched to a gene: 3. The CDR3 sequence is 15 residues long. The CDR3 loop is CASSLSDRGNQPQHF. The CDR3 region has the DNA TGTGCCAGCAGCTTGAGTGACAGGGGCAATCAGCCCCAGCATTTT.

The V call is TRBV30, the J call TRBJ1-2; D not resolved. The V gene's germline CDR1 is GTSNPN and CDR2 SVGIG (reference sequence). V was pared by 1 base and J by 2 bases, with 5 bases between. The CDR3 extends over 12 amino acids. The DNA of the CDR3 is TGTGCCTGGAGTGACAGCAACTATGGCTACACCTTC. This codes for CAWSDSNYGYTF.

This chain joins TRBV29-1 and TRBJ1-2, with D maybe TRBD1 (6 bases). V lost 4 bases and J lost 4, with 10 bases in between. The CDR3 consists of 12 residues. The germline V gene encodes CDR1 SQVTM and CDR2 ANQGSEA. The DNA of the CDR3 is TGCAGCGTTGTGTCGGACAGCTATGGCTACACCTTC. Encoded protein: CSVVSDSYGYTF.

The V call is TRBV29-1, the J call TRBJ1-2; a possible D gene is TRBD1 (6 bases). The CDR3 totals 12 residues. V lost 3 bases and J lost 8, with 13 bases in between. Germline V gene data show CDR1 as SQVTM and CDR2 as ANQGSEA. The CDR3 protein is CSVDKGERGYTF. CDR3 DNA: TGCAGCGTTGATAAGGGGGAAAGGGGCTACACCTTC.

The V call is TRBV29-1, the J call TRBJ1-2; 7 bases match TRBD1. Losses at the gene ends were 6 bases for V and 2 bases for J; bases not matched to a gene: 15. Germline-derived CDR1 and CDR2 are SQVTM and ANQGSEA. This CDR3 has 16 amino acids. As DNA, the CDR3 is TGCAGCGTACAAACACAGTGGGGACAGAAAAACTATGGCTACACCTTC. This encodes CSVQTQWGQKNYGYTF.

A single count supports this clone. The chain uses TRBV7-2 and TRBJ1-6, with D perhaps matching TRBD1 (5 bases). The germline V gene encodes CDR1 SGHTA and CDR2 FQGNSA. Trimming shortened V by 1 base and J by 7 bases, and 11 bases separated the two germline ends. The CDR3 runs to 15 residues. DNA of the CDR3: TGTGCCAGCAGCTTAGTCATGAGGGGCAATTCACCCCTCCACTTT. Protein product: CASSLVMRGNSPLHF.

In DNA form, the CDR3 reads TGTGCCAGCTCTGTCCGGGTCCTCCAAGAGACCCAGTACTTC. Translation: CASSVRVLQETQYF. V and J are TRBV6-5 and TRBJ2-5; D is ambiguous. The CDR3 contains 14 residues. Trimming cost V 8 bases and J 1 base, with 14 bases left between them. Germline lookup yields CDR1 MNHEY and CDR2 SVGAGI.